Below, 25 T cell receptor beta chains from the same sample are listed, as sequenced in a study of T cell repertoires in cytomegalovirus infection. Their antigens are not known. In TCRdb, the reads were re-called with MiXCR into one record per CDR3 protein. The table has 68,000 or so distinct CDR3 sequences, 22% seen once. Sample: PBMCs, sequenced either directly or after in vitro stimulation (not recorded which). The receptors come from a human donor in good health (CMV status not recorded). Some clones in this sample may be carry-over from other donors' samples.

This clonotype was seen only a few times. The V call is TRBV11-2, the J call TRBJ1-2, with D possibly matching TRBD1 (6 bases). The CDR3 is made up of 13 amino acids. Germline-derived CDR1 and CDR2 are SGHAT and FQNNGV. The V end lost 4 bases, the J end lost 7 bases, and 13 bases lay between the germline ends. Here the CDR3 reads CASSSPRGGGYTF. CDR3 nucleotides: TGTGCCAGCAGCTCGCCGAGGGGGGGTGGCTACACCTTC.

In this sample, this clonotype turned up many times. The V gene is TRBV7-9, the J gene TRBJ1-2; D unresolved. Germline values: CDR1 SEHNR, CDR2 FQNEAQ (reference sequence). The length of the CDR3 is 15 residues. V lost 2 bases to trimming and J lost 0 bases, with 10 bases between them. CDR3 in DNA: TGTGCCAGCAGCTTAATTCTCAGAACTAACTATGGCTACACCTTC. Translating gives CASSLILRTNYGYTF.

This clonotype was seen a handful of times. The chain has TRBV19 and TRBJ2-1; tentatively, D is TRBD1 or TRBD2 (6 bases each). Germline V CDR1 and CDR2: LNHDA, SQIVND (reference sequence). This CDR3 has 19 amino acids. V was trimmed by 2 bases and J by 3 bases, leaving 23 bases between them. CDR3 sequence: CASSIRSDSGLSDYNEQFF. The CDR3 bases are TGTGCCAGTAGTATAAGGTCGGACAGCGGGTTGTCCGACTACAATGAGCAGTTCTTC.

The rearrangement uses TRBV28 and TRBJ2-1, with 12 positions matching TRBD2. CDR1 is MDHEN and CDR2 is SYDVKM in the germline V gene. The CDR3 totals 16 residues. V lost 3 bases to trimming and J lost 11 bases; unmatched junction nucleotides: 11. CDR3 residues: CASSLPTSGGVLKQFF. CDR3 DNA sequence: TGTGCCAGCAGTTTGCCGACTAGCGGGGGTGTGTTGAAGCAGTTCTTC.

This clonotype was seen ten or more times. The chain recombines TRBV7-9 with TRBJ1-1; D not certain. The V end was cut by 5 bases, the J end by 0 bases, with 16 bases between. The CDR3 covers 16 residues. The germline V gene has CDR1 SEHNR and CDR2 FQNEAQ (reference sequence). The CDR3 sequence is CASSPSVKFMNTEAFF. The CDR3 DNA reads TGTGCCAGCAGCCCCTCCGTGAAGTTCATGAACACTGAAGCTTTCTTT.

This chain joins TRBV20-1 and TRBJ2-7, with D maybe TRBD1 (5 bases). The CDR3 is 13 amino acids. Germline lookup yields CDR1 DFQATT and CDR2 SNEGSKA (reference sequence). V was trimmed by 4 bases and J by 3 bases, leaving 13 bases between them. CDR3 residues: CSAKGVSGYEQYF. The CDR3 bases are TGCAGTGCTAAAGGGGTTTCAGGCTACGAGCAGTACTTC.

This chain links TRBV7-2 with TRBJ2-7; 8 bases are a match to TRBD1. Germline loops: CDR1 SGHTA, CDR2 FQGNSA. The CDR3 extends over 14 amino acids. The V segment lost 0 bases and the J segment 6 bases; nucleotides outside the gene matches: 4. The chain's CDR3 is CASSLAGQGSEQYV. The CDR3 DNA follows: TGTGCCAGCAGCTTAGCAGGACAGGGTAGCGAGCAGTACGTC.

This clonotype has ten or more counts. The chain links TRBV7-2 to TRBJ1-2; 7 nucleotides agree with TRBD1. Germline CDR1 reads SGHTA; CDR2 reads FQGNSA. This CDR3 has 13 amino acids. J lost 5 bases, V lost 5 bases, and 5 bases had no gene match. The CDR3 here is CASSVGQLYGYTF. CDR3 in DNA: TGTGCCAGCAGCGTGGGACAGTTGTATGGCTACACCTTC.

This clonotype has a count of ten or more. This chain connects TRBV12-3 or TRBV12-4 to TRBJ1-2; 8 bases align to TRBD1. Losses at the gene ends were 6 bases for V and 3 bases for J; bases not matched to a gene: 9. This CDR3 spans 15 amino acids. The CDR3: CASREMTGVDYGYTF. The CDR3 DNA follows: TGTGCCAGCAGGGAAATGACAGGGGTCGACTATGGCTACACCTTC.

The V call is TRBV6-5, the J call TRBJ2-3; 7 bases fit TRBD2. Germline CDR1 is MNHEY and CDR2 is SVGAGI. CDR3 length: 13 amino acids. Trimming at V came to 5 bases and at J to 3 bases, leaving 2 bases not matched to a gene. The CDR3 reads CASSMGGTDTQYF. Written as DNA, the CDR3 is TGTGCCAGCAGTATGGGGGGGACAGATACGCAGTATTTT.

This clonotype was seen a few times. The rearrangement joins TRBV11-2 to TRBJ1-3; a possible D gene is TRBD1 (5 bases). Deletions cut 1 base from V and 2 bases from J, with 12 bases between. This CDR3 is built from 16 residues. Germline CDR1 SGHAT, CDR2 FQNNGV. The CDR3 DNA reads TGTGCCAGCAGCTTAGTTCGGGGGAGACCTGGAAACACCATATATTTT. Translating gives CASSLVRGRPGNTIYF.

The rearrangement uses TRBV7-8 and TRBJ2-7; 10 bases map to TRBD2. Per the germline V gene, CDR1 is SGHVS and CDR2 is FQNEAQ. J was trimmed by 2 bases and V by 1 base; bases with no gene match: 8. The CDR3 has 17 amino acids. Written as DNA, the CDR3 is TGTGCCAGCAGCTTAGATTCTGGGACTAGCGCGACCTACGAGCAGTACTTC. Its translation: CASSLDSGTSATYEQYF.

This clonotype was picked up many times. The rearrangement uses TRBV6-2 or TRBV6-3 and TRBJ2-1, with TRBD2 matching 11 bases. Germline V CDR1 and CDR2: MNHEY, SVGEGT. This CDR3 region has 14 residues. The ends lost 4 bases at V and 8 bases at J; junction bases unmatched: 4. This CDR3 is CASSSLAGGHEQFF. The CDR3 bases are TGTGCCAGCAGTTCGCTAGCGGGAGGACATGAGCAGTTCTTC.

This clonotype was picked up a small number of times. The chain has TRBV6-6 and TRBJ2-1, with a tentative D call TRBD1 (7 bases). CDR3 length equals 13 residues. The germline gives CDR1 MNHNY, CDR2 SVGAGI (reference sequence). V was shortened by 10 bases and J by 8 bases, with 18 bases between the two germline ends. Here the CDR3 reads CAIGTTRGDEQFF. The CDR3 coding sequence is TGTGCCATTGGGACCACCAGGGGGGATGAGCAGTTCTTC.

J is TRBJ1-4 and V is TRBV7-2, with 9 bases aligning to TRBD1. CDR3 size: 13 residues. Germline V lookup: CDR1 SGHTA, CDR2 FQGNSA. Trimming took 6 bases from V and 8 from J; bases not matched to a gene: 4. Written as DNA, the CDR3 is TGTGCCAGCAGATCCGGACAGGGGGAAAAACTGTTTTTT. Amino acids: CASRSGQGEKLFF.

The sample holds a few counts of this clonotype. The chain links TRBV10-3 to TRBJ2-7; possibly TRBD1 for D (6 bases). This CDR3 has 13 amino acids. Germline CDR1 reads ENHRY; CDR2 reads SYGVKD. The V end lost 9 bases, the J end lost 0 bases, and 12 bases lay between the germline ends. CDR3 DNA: TGTGCCATAGGACAGACCAGCTCCTACGAGCAGTACTTC. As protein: CAIGQTSSYEQYF.

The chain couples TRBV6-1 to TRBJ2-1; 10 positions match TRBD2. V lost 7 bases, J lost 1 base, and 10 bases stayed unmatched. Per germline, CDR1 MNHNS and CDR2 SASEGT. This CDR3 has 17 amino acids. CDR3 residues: CASKRLAGVGSYNEQFF. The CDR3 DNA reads TGTGCCAGCAAACGGCTAGCGGGAGTGGGGTCCTACAATGAGCAGTTCTTC.

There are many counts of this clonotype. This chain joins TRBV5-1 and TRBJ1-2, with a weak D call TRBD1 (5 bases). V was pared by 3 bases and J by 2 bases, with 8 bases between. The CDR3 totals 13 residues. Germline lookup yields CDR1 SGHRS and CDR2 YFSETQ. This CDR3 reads CASSSTVNYGYTF. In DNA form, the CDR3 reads TGCGCCAGCAGCTCGACAGTCAACTATGGCTACACCTTC.

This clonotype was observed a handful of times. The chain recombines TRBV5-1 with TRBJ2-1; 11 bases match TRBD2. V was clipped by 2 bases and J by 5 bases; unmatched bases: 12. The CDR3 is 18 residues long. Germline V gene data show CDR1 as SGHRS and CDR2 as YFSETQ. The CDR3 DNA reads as TGCGCCAGCAGCTTCGGTCTAGCGGGAGGAGGTATCCACAATGAGCAGTTCTTC. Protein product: CASSFGLAGGGIHNEQFF.

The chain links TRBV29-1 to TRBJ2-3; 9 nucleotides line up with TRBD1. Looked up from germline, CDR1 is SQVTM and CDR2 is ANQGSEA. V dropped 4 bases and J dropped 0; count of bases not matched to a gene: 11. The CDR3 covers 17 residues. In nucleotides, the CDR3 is TGCAGCGTTGCCTCCGGGACAGGGATAACTAGCACAGATACGCAGTATTTT. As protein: CSVASGTGITSTDTQYF.

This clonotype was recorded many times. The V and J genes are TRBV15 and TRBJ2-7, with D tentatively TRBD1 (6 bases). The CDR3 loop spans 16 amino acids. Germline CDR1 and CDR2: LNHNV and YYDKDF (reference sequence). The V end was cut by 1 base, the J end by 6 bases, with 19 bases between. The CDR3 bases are TGTGCCACCAGCAGAGGATTAGTTGTGGGGGCTAGCGAGCAGTACTTC. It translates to CATSRGLVVGASEQYF.

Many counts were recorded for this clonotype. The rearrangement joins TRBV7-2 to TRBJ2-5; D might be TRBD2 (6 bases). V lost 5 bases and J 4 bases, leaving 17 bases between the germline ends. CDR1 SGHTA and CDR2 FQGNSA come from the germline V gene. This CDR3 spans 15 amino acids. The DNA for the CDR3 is TGTGCCAGCAGCACGCCGGGCGGGGCGGGAGAGACCCAGTACTTC. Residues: CASSTPGGAGETQYF.

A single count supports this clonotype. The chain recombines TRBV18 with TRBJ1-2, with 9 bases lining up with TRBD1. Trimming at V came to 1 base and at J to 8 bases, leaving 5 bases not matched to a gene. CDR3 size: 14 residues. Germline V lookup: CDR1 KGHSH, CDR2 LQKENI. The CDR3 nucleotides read TGTGCCAGCTCACCACAGGGACAGGGTCACGGCTACACCTTC. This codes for CASSPQGQGHGYTF.

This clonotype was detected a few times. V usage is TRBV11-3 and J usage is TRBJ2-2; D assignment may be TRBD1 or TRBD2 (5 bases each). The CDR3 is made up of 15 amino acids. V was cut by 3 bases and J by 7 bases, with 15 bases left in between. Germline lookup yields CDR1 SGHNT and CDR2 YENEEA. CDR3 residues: CASSFFGGRGGELFF. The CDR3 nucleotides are TGTGCCAGCAGCTTCTTTGGGGGACGCGGCGGGGAGCTGTTTTTT.

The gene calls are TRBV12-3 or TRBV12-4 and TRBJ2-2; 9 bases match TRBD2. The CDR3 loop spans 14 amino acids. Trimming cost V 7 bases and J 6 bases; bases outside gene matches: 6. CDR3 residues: CASKGLAKPGELFF. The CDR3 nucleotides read TGTGCCAGCAAAGGACTAGCGAAGCCCGGGGAGCTGTTTTTT.